The T cell receptor (beta chain) under discussion was sequenced for a study of T cell changes during pregnancy in multiple sclerosis. This clone has only one observation. This table comes from immunoSEQ multiplex PCR, and its TCRdb copy is limited to in-frame clones, with some not included. In the table there are some 44,000 clones, roughly 90% of which are singletons. CDR1 LNHNV and CDR2 YYDKDF come from the germline V gene (reference sequence). This CDR3 spans 15 amino acids. V was trimmed by 3 bases and J by 2 bases, leaving 10 bases between them. The receptor's source is a female donor with multiple sclerosis, enrolled in a pregnancy study. This sequence joins TRBV15 and TRBJ1-4; no clear D gene. The material sequenced was CD4+ T cells from peripheral blood mononuclear cells, taken in the third trimester of pregnancy. The CDR3 region has the DNA TGTGCCACCAGCAGTAGACCCAGGACTAATGAAAAACTGTTTTTT. Its translation is CATSSRPRTNEKLFF. The full variable domain, with the rest looked up from reference TRBV15 and TRBJ1-4, is DAMVIQNPRYQVTQFGKPVTLSCSQTLNHNVMYWYQQKSSQAPKLLFHYYDKDFNNEADTPDNFQSRRPNTSFCFLDIRSPGLGDTAMYLCATSSRPRTNEKLFFGSGTQLSVL.